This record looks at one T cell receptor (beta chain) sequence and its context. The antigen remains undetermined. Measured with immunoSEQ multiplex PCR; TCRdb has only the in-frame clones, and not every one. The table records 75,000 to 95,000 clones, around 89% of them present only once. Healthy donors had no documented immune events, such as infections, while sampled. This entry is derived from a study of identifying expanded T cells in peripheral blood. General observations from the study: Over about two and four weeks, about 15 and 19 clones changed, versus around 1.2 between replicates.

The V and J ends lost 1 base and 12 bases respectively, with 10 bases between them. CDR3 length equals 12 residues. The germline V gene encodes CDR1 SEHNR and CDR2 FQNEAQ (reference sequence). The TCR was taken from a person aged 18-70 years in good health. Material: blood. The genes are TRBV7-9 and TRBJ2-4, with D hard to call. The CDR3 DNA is TGTGCCAGCAGCTTAGGAGGAGAGAGTCAGTACTTC. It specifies CASSLGGESQYF.